This paragraph covers one T cell receptor beta chain sequence. This clonotype turned up a few times. What antigen it recognizes has not been identified. There are no base qualities to consult, and no much larger clone falls within one base. The data belong to a study of blood T cells in healthy people across ages (dated by TCRdb to 2014 to 2015). Describing the broader study: In model experiments, template switching captured about one uniquely barcoded TCR beta cDNA molecule for every two T cells. Using deep sequencing normalized with unique cDNA molecular identifiers, the study measured how TCR beta repertoire diversity changes with age. Using the same blood draw, the study looked at two additional independent replicas of 1 million unique cDNA reads for two donors, one aged 18 to 30 and the other aged 80 or older. Donors were grouped into four age groups: young (average about 15 years), middle-aged (39), aged (around 60) and long-lived (approximately 81). To avoid experimental bias, donors of different ages were spread randomly across the sequencing lanes.

Receptors were amplified or captured by 5' RACE. This sample was sequenced with an Illumina HiSeq 2500. A second PCR of roughly 7 to 12 cycles was performed with a sample-barcoded 5' primer and a J-beta primer mix. A unique molecular identifier was introduced onto each TCR beta cDNA molecule by a template-switch 5' adaptor carrying 12 random nucleotides. At least 3 million CDR3-containing paired-end reads were obtained from each sample. All of the RNA was converted into first-strand cDNA using the Mint cDNA synthesis kit, with a TRBC-specific oligonucleotide serving as the primer. All cDNA was treated with uracil-DNA glycosylase and then went through a first 18-cycle PCR with the universal primers M1SS and BC2_uni_R. From the authors' description of their analysis: For normalization, 1 million high-quality reads were randomly selected from each sample, with every read carrying a distinct molecular identifier. Instead of being binned into consensus sequences, reads with shared molecular identifiers were discarded. CDR3 identification, clonotype clustering and error correction used MiTCR with a Q25 quality threshold and the strictest error-elimination algorithm. Lower-bound total TCR beta diversity was estimated with a nonparametric unseen species model using Euler transformation. TCRdb cleaned the public reads at Q25 with fastp, built clones with MiXCR and kept in-frame beta chains. Each record represents a unique CDR3 protein, reported with the most common genes and DNA among its rows. TCRdb, rather than the study authors, made the V and J calls. This sample gives about 750,000 distinct CDR3 sequences in total; about 55% of them show up just once. Approximately 40% of the sample is taken by the ten largest.

The full study reports these points: Estimates of total diversity based on one million sequenced T cells were regarded as lower bounds and as underestimates. Donor CMV infection status was unknown, potentially confounding age-related changes in expanded clonotypes. Bulk unsorted PBMC profiling prevented conclusive comparison of naive and antigen-experienced compartments. Observed TCR beta diversity per million T cells fell roughly linearly with age, and a significant reduction was already apparent by age about 36. Compared with the aged group, more naive CD4+ T cells, fewer expanded clones and increased TCR diversity were shown by the long-lived group, suggesting age selection. A strong correlation was found between observed TCR beta diversity and the percentage of naive T cells measured by flow cytometry.

The donors were a few dozen Caucasian individuals from Russia, aged roughly 6 to 100 years, who were systemically healthy. Approximately 9.3 milliliters of peripheral blood were collected from each donor into EDTA-treated Vacutainer tubes. Ficoll-Paque density-gradient centrifugation was used to isolate PBMCs, with at least 6 million obtained per sample. Trizol reagent was used to extract total RNA from PBMCs, with at least 6 micrograms per sample. Naive CD45RAhigh/CD27high T cell percentages were measured by flow cytometry on a PBMC aliquot from every donor. The sequence was collected from a man older than 75 in good health. The source material was blood.

CDR3 region: CASGPPRGLNTEAFF. In nucleotide form, the sequence is TGTGCTAGTGGTCCCCCCCGGGGTCTGAACACTGAAGCTTTCTTT. The chain couples TRBV12-5 to TRBJ1-1, with no D gene named confidently. The germline V gene specifies LGHNT as CDR1 and FRNRAP as CDR2. Including the terminal cysteine and phenylalanine, the CDR3 comprises 15 residues. Just CDR3 DNA is preserved here, 45 bases in frame from base 1. V is pared back by 5 bases and J by 0 bases, with 13 bases lying between the germline termini.